The clone carrying this T cell receptor beta chain showed up just a few times. Its antigen is still unknown. The V gene end was trimmed by 6 bases and the J gene end by 2 bases; junction bases not matched to a gene: 6. The CDR3 extends over 13 amino acids. CDR1 and CDR2 from the germline V gene are SQVTM and ANQGSEA. This sample is part of a study of CD8 T cells in ankylosing spondylitis. General study results and limits: Significantly higher representation of disease-linked clones was reported for matched ankylosing spondylitis synovial fluid. Certain motif variants had earlier been reported in reactive arthritis synovial fluid and blood. Made up of fewer than 10 highly homologous variants, a TCR beta motif appeared characteristic of ankylosing spondylitis blood. CD8+ cells made up the disease-linked clones, which were relatively rare in peripheral blood.

Quantitative 5'-RACE with molecular barcodes generated TCR beta libraries. One entry per CDR3 protein, called by TCRdb with MiXCR from the 5' RACE reads. The table shows some 700,000 distinct CDR3 sequences, with around 17% occurring only once. This receptor was obtained from a male donor with ankylosing spondylitis. The specimen sequenced was blood, either unsorted or a sorted T cell fraction (not recorded which). The V gene is TRBV29-1, the J gene TRBJ1-2, with 7 bases fitting TRBD1. The CDR3 coding sequence is TGCAGCGTGAGGGACAGTTTAAACTATGGCTACACCTTC. Amino acid sequence: CSVRDSLNYGYTF.